The clone carrying this TCR beta chain is labeled as medium-sized. The sample belongs to a study of T and B cells in COVID-19 patients. Each TRB amplification used roughly 230-550 ng of genomic DNA from blood. Germline loops: CDR1 GTSNPN, CDR2 SVGIG (reference sequence). There are 15 residues in the CDR3. V lost 4 bases to trimming and J lost 0 bases, with 13 bases between them. Multiplex PCR with BIOMED2 TRB-A/B primer pools amplified TRB rearrangements. TCRdb reprocessed the multiplex PCR reads with MiXCR, giving one entry per CDR3 protein. Of some 10,000 distinct CDR3 sequences in the sample, almost 30% were seen once.

This receptor was taken from a human donor who had recovered from COVID-19. This rearrangement joins TRBV30 to TRBJ2-1, with a tentative D call TRBD1 (5 bases). The sample comprised blood. CDR3 sequence reads: CAWIKGASSYNEQFF. In DNA form, the CDR3 reads TGTGCCTGGATAAAAGGGGCCTCCTCCTACAATGAGCAGTTCTTC.